This paragraph reports one T cell receptor (beta chain). Its antigen is as yet unknown. A multiplex PCR was run with 60 Vbeta primers and 13 Jbeta primers. The method was immunoSEQ multiplex PCR; TCRdb's version includes in-frame clones alone and lacks a portion of them. The table has about 100,000 clones, 75% to 90% seen once. This sample is drawn from a study of cytomegalovirus exposure and HLA in healthy donors. Whole-study results and caveats: A later analysis revealed that TCR association rates differed between HLA loci, peaking at DRB1 and bottoming out at HLA-C.

The germline V gene has CDR1 SGHNT and CDR2 YYREEE (reference sequence). The CDR3 runs to 15 residues. With 1 base removed from V and 2 bases from J, the gap between germline ends came to 12 bases. Sequencing was done on a sample of PBMCs. The chain carries TRBV5-4 and TRBJ1-2; tentative D call: TRBD1 (6 bases). This TCR derives from a man between 40 and 49 years old in good health and CMV-seronegative. CDR3 sequence: CASSLSGGLNYGYTF. For the CDR3, the DNA is TGTGCCAGCAGCTTGTCGGGGGGCCTCAACTATGGCTACACCTTC.